One and the same sample provided the 16 T cell receptor beta chains below, sequenced in a study of post-analysis software for immune sequencing data. Study observations and caveats: There were about five TRBV segments more frequent in patients than controls, and TRBV5-6, TRBV5-1 and TRBV20-1 were among them.

The authors incorporated unique molecular identifiers into the TCR beta cDNA libraries. One entry per CDR3 protein, called by TCRdb with MiXCR from the PCR reads. The sample records approximately 440,000 distinct CDR3 sequences, around 40% being singletons. Their antigens remain unidentified. The sequencing input was blood. The receptors shown here come from a girl aged 5-17 years with multiple sclerosis.

This chain joins TRBV12-3 or TRBV12-4 and TRBJ2-7; TRBD2 matches at 8 bases. J was trimmed by 3 bases and V by 5 bases; bases with no gene match: 9. The CDR3 has 15 amino acids. For the CDR3, the DNA is TGTGCCAGCAGTGGGGGAAGCGGGAGACTCTACGAGCAGTACTTC. It yields the protein CASSGGSGRLYEQYF.

This sequence joins TRBV7-9 and TRBJ2-3; 11 bases fit TRBD2. V shed 9 bases and J 2 bases; nucleotides not matched to a gene: 10. The length of the CDR3 is 16 residues. Per germline, CDR1 SEHNR and CDR2 FQNEAQ (reference sequence). CDR3 nucleotide sequence: TGTGCCAGTAGCCGACAGGGACTAGCGGACACAGATACGCAGTATTTT. This codes for CASSRQGLADTDTQYF.

The rearrangement uses TRBV20-1 and TRBJ2-5; D not certain. The DNA end lines up better with TRBJ2-7; the J call may be wrong. Germline V CDR1 and CDR2: DFQATT, SNEGSKA (reference sequence). The CDR3 spans 13 residues. The CDR3 bases are TGCAGTGCTAGCCCCCACAAGCAGGACGAGCAGTACTTC. This codes for CSASPHKQDEQYF.

The chain combines TRBV7-2 with TRBJ2-1, with 7 bases matching TRBD2. CDR1 and CDR2 from the germline V gene are SGHTA and FQGNSA. The CDR3 is made up of 14 amino acids. Unmatched junction bases numbered 5, after V lost 1 base and J lost 8 bases. DNA for the CDR3: TGTGCCAGCAGCTTAGAGGGAGGGTTGGATGAGCAGTTCTTC. Protein product: CASSLEGGLDEQFF.

This clonotype came up a few times. The V call is TRBV5-1, the J call TRBJ2-1; 9 bases fit TRBD2. CDR3 length: 19 residues. Per the germline V gene, CDR1 is SGHRS and CDR2 is YFSETQ. J lost 5 bases, V lost 0 bases, and 15 bases had no gene match. This CDR3 reads CASSLGTAYASGGHNEQFF. In nucleotides, the CDR3 is TGCGCCAGCAGCTTGGGAACAGCCTATGCGAGCGGGGGGCACAATGAGCAGTTCTTC. Based on the CDR3 plus reference TRBV5-1 and TRBJ2-1, the full variable domain is KAGVTQTPRYLIKTRGQQVTLSCSPISGHRSVSWYQQTPGQGLQFLFEYFSETQRNKGNFPGRFSGRQFSNSRSEMNVSTLELGDSALYLCASSLGTAYASGGHNEQFFGPGTRLTVL.

This clonotype occurred a few times. The chain's CDR3 is CASSEGEGSYGYTF. CDR3 coding DNA: TGTGCCAGCAGTGAAGGAGAGGGAAGCTATGGCTACACCTTC. V usage is TRBV25-1 and J usage is TRBJ1-2; the D is unclear. Germline CDR1 reads MGHDK; CDR2 reads SYGVNS. CDR3 size: 14 residues. Trimming removed 2 bases from V and 4 bases from J, with 11 bases in between.

The chain recombines TRBV6-1 with TRBJ1-5; D is uncertain. Trimming removed 3 bases from V and 5 bases from J, with 8 bases in between. The CDR3 is made up of 13 amino acids. Germline CDR1 and CDR2: MNHNS and SASEGT. CDR3 protein: CASSDRDHQPQHF. In DNA form, the CDR3 reads TGTGCCAGCAGTGATAGAGACCATCAGCCCCAGCATTTT.

This chain connects TRBV7-8 to TRBJ1-1; 7 bases line up with TRBD1. CDR1 is SGHVS, CDR2 FQNEAQ, per germline. This CDR3 is built from 13 residues. J was trimmed by 3 bases and V by 5 bases; bases with no gene match: 3. The CDR3 here is CASSTDRDTEAFF. The CDR3 DNA reads TGTGCCAGCAGCACCGACAGGGACACTGAAGCTTTCTTT.

This clonotype came up a few times. This chain connects TRBV12-3 or TRBV12-4 to TRBJ1-5; D unresolved. Trimming cost V 3 bases and J 3 bases, with 9 bases left between them. The CDR3 has 14 amino acids. The CDR3 sequence is CASSFREINQPQHF. The DNA for the CDR3 is TGTGCCAGCAGTTTTCGGGAAATCAATCAGCCCCAGCATTTT.

This clonotype was recorded a few times. The V call is TRBV5-1, the J call TRBJ2-1; 9 bases fit TRBD2. This CDR3 region has 16 residues. Germline CDR1 reads SGHRS; CDR2 reads YFSETQ. Losses at the gene ends were 3 bases for V and 4 bases for J; bases not matched to a gene: 8. The DNA for the CDR3 is TGCGCCAGCAGCTCATCTAGCGGGATACTATACAATGAGCAGTTCTTC. It specifies CASSSSSGILYNEQFF.

This clonotype was seen only a few times. The V and J genes are TRBV20-1 and TRBJ2-7; 11 bases fit TRBD2. The germline gives CDR1 DFQATT, CDR2 SNEGSKA (reference sequence). This CDR3 is 15 amino acids long. With 5 bases clipped from V and 4 bases from J, the junction kept 10 bases outside the gene matches. CDR3 sequence: CSALPLAGGPYEQYF. CDR3 coding DNA: TGCAGTGCTCTCCCCTTAGCGGGAGGGCCATACGAGCAGTACTTC.

J is TRBJ2-1 and V is TRBV6-2 or TRBV6-3; TRBD2 might be the D (7 bases). V was shortened by 2 bases and J by 10 bases, with 15 bases between the two germline ends. Germline CDR1 and CDR2: MNHEY and SVGEGT. CDR3 size: 14 residues. Here the CDR3 DNA reads TGTGCCAGCAGTTACAATCGGGGAGGGGGAGAGCAGTTCTTC. It yields the protein CASSYNRGGGEQFF.

This clonotype was seen a single time. This rearrangement joins TRBV27 to TRBJ1-4; tentative D call: TRBD1 (6 bases). V gave up 2 bases and J gave up 0 bases, with 22 bases separating them. Germline V gives CDR1 MNHEY, CDR2 SMNVEV (reference sequence). CDR3 length: 20 amino acids. The DNA for the CDR3 is TGTGCCAGCAGTTTAACCCCCCTTCCGGGACACGATTCAACTAATGAAAAACTGTTTTTT. This gives the protein CASSLTPLPGHDSTNEKLFF. Full variable domain (remainder filled in from reference TRBV27 and TRBJ1-4): EAQVTQNPRYLITVTGKKLTVTCSQNMNHEYMSWYRQDPGLGLRQIYYSMNVEVTDKGDVPEGYKVSRKEKRNFPLILESPSPNQTSLYFCASSLTPLPGHDSTNEKLFFGSGTQLSVL.

A note on this clonotype: Compared with germline, one end of the junction differs, possibly owing to a read error. The chain is built from TRBV29-1 and TRBJ2-3; D not certain. CDR3 length equals 12 residues. Germline assignment: CDR1 SQVTM and CDR2 ANQGSEA. The CDR3, as DNA: TGCAGCGGTGAAGGGCCGGCAGATACGCAGTATTTT. Translation: CSGEGPADTQYF.

The CDR3 nucleotides read TGTGCCAGCAGTGAACCGCCGACCGGGACACTTGTCACCGGGGAGCTGTTTTTT. It yields the protein CASSEPPTGTLVTGELFF. This rearrangement joins TRBV25-1 to TRBJ2-2, with TRBD1 as a possible D gene (6 bases). This CDR3 is 18 amino acids long. The V end lost 2 bases, the J end lost 4 bases, and 20 bases lay between the germline ends. From germline, CDR1 is MGHDK and CDR2 SYGVNS. Full variable domain (remainder filled in from reference TRBV25-1 and TRBJ2-2): EADIYQTPRYLVIGTGKKITLECSQTMGHDKMYWYQQDPGMELHLIHYSYGVNSTEKGDLSSESTVSRIRTEHFPLTLESARPSHTSQYLCASSEPPTGTLVTGELFFGEGSRLTVL.

The V call is TRBV11-3, the J call TRBJ2-7, with 7 bases that match TRBD2. The CDR3 is 15 amino acids. Looked up from germline, CDR1 is SGHNT and CDR2 is YENEEA. J was trimmed by 5 bases and V by 3 bases; bases with no gene match: 10. The CDR3 DNA sequence: TGTGCCAGCAGCTTGGGACGCGGGAGCAAGAACGAGCAGTACTTC. Translation: CASSLGRGSKNEQYF. Together with reference TRBV11-3 and TRBJ2-7, the CDR3 gives the full variable domain: EAGVVQSPRYKIIEKKQPVAFWCNPISGHNTLYWYLQNLGQGPELLIRYENEEAVDDSQLPKDRFSAERLKGVDSTLKIQPAELGDSAVYLCASSLGRGSKNEQYFGPGTRLTVT.